This T cell receptor (beta chain) was found in a study of cytomegalovirus exposure and HLA in healthy donors. Study background: Per a later analysis, the 666 first-cohort and 120 validation repertoires shared one platform.

The V and J ends lost 4 bases and 4 bases respectively, with 8 bases between them. In germline, CDR1 is MNHNS, CDR2 SASEGT. The CDR3 totals 13 residues. Study conclusions and caveats: Later, an analysis found that TCR clusters from the first cohort tended to co-occur in the 95 to 150 validation repertoires. The study recorded over 150 TCR beta chains that were cytomegalovirus-associated.

TCRdb's copy holds only in-frame clones and misses some; the assay was immunoSEQ multiplex PCR. The sample lists 150,000 to 200,000 clones, around 86% occurring once. On this clone itself: Its antigen is undetermined.

This receptor was obtained from a woman aged 18-29 years in good health and CMV-seronegative. This chain links TRBV6-1 with TRBJ1-5, with D possibly being TRBD1 (5 bases). Sequenced material: PBMCs. CDR3 DNA sequence: TGTGCCAGCAGTGGACAGCAGAATCAGCCCCAGCATTTT. It specifies CASSGQQNQPQHF.